The present entry profiles one TCR beta chain with its context. The specificity of this receptor is unknown. Qualities for individual bases were not recorded, and no much larger clone is one base off. This record belongs to a study of human T cells and chemical hapten exposure (dated by TCRdb to about 2021). For the wider study: For sensitization, 2% DPC in acetone was applied to a roughly 2 cm by roughly 2 cm area of upper inner arm skin. Libraries were pooled for sequencing, and per-sample TCR yields varied mainly because of small differences in library volumes within the pool. Patients additionally received weekly therapeutic DPC doses to the scalp throughout the approximately 25-week study period. In alopecia patients, the study followed how the peripheral blood TCR repertoire changed in vivo over primary and secondary sensitization to diphenylcyclopropenone (DPC), a hapten. The patient cohort, mostly female, included alopecia areata with under or over 50% scalp involvement, alopecia totalis and alopecia universalis. Patch testing was performed on the upper back with Finn chambers containing 0.01% DPC, and the patch tests were scored after 6 days according to International Contact Dermatitis Research Group standards. Some 29 alopecia patients provided blood for TCR sequencing at one to four time points (pre-sensitization, 2, 6 and 24 weeks). Blood was sampled from patients pre-sensitization (week 0) and at 2, 6 and about 24 weeks after DPC sensitization.

Summary of the overall study and its limitations: After repeated subsampling, changes were observed in the strength of the expansion versus patch-test correlation and in the threshold at which the correlation became significant. Because all patients had alopecia, a presumed autoimmune disease, the immune response of the patients might differ from that of healthy individuals. The number of PT1 expanded TCRs positively correlated with patch test score, significant at thresholds 8, 16 and 32 but not 4. No change with DPC sensitization was found in the number of TCRs above 1 in 1000 frequency, and no evidence of global repertoire structure alterations was found. Expanded TCRs formed significantly more large CDR3 similarity clusters than pre-sensitization or healthy control sets, consistent with antigen-driven responses.

Libraries came from RACE. The instrument given in TCRdb is NextSeq 500. Library preparation attached unique molecular identifiers to individual cDNA molecules for quantitative, reproducible TCR counting. From each blood RNA sample, both TCR alpha and TCR beta chains were sequenced. The original pipeline was this. The median number of TCRs per sample was approximately 93,000, ranging from 23,224 to 690,600. V, J and CDR3 annotation of the TCR reads was performed with the Decombinator software suite. Every sample was subsampled to the same number of TCRs (28,000) for the PS versus PT1 abundance plots. TCRs were defined as expanded if absent before sensitization and observed at least eight times at the 2-week time point. Starting from the raw public reads, TCRdb applied fastp trimming at Q25, assembled clones with MiXCR and retained in-frame beta chains. Rows matching on CDR3 protein sequence are summarized as one entry with the most common DNA and genes. The V and J calls were not made by the authors but by TCRdb's processing. Recorded for this sample are about 160,000 distinct CDR3 sequences; about 30% of them occurred a single time. Of the sample, 2.1% falls within the top ten clones.

In light of the paper, this sample's time point label describes: patch test 3, about 24 weeks after DPC sensitization. The label giving this sample's treatment or condition can be read as: therapeutic diphenylcyclopropenone sensitization with weekly scalp DPC. Blood at each patch-test visit was drawn before the patch test was applied. Patients were eligible if aged 18 to 70, diagnosed with alopecia and judged suitable for DPC therapy, and pregnant patients were excluded. Total RNA was extracted from unfractionated whole blood collected in Tempus Blood RNA tubes. V lost 2 bases and J lost 6 bases, and the count of bases not matched to a germline gene is 16. From a lookup of the germline V gene, CDR1 and CDR2 are SGHTA and FQGNSA. The CDR3 runs 19 amino acids, cysteine and phenylalanine included. Of all the DNA, just the CDR3 is kept, 57 bases in frame from base 1.

The chain joins TRBV7-2 to TRBJ1-4, and TRBD1 aligns with 9 junction nucleotides. The sequence derives from a woman younger than 30 with alopecia areata. Some clones in this sample may be carry-over from other donors' samples. The sequencing used whole blood, collected in connection with sensitization to the hapten diphenylcyclopropenone (DPC). The CDR3 reads CASSLSARDRASRDEKLFF. In nucleotide form, the sequence is TGTGCCAGCAGCTTATCAGCAAGGGACAGGGCGTCGAGGGATGAAAAACTGTTTTTT.